This TCR beta chain was sequenced in a study of shared clonotypes between healthy human individuals. Turning to the study itself: Every donor yielded three CD4 naive, three CD4 memory, two CD8 naive and one CD8 memory plate.

Naive CD8 cells, CD45RO-negative and positively selected for CCR7, excluded terminally differentiated effector memory CD45RA+ cells. Germline CDR1 reads KGHSH; CDR2 reads LQKENI. The CDR3 runs to 15 residues. V lost 3 bases and J lost 5, with 16 bases in between. Libraries were prepared by immunoSEQ multiplex PCR; TCRdb keeps only in-frame clonotypes and omits some of them. Of 2 million to 2.5 million clones listed, about 95% were seen once; the top ten hold 0.85% to 1.3%. This chain uses TRBV18 with TRBJ1-2; D may be TRBD1 (5 bases). The sample comprised naive CD8+ T cells sorted from blood. The TCR sequence derives from a man between 18 and 35 years old in good health. CDR3 residues: CASSPSGEGWYGYTF. Written as DNA, the CDR3 is TGTGCCAGCTCACCCTCGGGGGAGGGATGGTATGGCTACACCTTC.